The next 5 T cell receptor beta chains were all read from a single sample in a study of metastatic and nonmetastatic thyroid tumors. TCRdb re-analyzed the PCR reads through MiXCR. The repertoire holds 15,000 to 20,000 clones, with around 26% as singletons. Thyroid surgery took place with no prior treatment in any patient. The specimen was tumor tissue. The source is a female donor with papillary thyroid cancer or a benign thyroid nodule (not recorded which). Some clones in this sample may be carry-over from other donors' samples.

Judged by abundance, this clone is medium-sized. The rearrangement joins TRBV7-2 to TRBJ2-1, with D perhaps TRBD2 (5 bases). Between the trimmed V and J ends, which lost 7 bases and 5 bases, there was a span of 18 bases. Germline loops: CDR1 SGHTA, CDR2 FQGNSA. The CDR3 is made up of 15 amino acids. The DNA of the CDR3 is TGTGCCAGCACCATAGGGAACCTAGCTAACAATGAGCAGTTCTTC. Encoded protein: CASTIGNLANNEQFF.

The CDR3 coding sequence is TGTGCCAGCTCCACAGGGGGCGCAAGCAGGGCCGAAAAACTGTTTTTT. Protein sequence: CASSTGGASRAEKLFF. This chain links TRBV4-2 with TRBJ1-4, with TRBD1 matching 9 bases. Germline V gene lookup returns CDR1 LGHNA and CDR2 YNFKEQ. The CDR3 loop spans 16 amino acids. V trimming: 8 bases; J trimming: 8 bases; junction bases outside the gene matches: 15.

The V gene is TRBV15, the J gene TRBJ1-5; D uncertain. Germline V gives CDR1 LNHNV, CDR2 YYDKDF (reference sequence). The CDR3 is 14 residues long. The ends were cut back, 3 bases at V and 4 bases at J, with 10 bases in the middle. Written as DNA, the CDR3 is TGTGCCACCAGCAGGTCATCCGCTAATCAGCCCCAGCATTTT. Translating gives CATSRSSANQPQHF.

This rearrangement joins TRBV6-1 to TRBJ1-2; 8 bases are a match to TRBD1. The CDR3 covers 15 residues. CDR1 is MNHNS and CDR2 is SASEGT in the germline V gene. The V segment lost 6 bases and the J segment 7 bases; nucleotides outside the gene matches: 13. The CDR3 nucleotides read TGTGCCAGCAGACGCCTTTCTGACAGGGGCTCTGGCTACACCTTC. It specifies CASRRLSDRGSGYTF.

This clone rates as medium-sized. V usage is TRBV5-1 and J usage is TRBJ2-1; D not certain. V lost 1 base, J lost 0 bases, and 14 bases lay in between. From germline, CDR1 is SGHRS and CDR2 YFSETQ. This CDR3 is built from 17 residues. CDR3 DNA sequence: TGCGCCAGCAGCTTGATGGCCCGAACCTACTCCTACAATGAGCAGTTCTTC. It encodes CASSLMARTYSYNEQFF.